This T cell receptor (beta chain) was obtained from a study of blood T cell repertoires in COVID-19. On the study more broadly: From T cells, B-cell-depleted T cells, or PBMCs came the material, which was cDNA or gDNA.

Here immunoSEQ multiplex PCR was the method, and the copy in TCRdb shows in-frame clones only, minus some. The table lists under 200,000 clones, roughly 83% of them singletons, with approximately 13% in the top ten. CDR3 length: 14 amino acids. Germline V gene lookup returns CDR1 MDHEN and CDR2 SYDVKM. V trimming: 2 bases; J trimming: 7 bases; junction bases outside the gene matches: 4. Cohorts were based on clinical histories the participants reported. The receptor's source is an older woman who had recovered from COVID-19. The specimen sequenced was PBMCs or T cells enriched from blood (not recorded which). V gene TRBV28 combines with J gene TRBJ2-5; TRBD1 agrees at 10 bases. The CDR3 sequence is CASSLGGDRGTQYF. As DNA, the CDR3 is TGTGCCAGCAGTTTAGGTGGGGACAGGGGGACCCAGTACTTC.